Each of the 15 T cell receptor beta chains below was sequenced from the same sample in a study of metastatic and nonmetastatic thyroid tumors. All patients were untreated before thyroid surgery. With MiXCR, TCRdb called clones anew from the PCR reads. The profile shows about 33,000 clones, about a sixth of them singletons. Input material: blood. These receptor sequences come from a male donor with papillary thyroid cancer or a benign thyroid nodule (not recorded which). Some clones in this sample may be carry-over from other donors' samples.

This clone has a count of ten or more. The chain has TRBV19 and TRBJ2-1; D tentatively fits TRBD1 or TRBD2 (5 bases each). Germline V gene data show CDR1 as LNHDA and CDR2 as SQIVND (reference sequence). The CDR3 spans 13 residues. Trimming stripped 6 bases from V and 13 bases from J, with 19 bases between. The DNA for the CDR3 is TGTGCCAGTAGGACGACAGCGAGGGAAAAACAGTTCTTC. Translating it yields CASRTTAREKQFF.

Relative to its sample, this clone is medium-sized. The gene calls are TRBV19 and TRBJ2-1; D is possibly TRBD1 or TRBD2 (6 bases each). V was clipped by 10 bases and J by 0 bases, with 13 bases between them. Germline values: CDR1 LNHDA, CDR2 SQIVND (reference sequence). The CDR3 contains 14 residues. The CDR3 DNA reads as TGTGCCACGTCCGAGGGGGGCTCCTACAATGAGCAGTTCTTC. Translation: CATSEGGSYNEQFF.

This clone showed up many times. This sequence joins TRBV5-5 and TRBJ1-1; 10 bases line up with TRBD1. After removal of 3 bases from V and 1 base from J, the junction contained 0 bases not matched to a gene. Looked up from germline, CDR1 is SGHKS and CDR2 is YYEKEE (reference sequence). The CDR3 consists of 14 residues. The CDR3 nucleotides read TGTGCCAGCAGCTGGACAGGGGGGAACACTGAAGCTTTCTTT. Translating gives CASSWTGGNTEAFF.

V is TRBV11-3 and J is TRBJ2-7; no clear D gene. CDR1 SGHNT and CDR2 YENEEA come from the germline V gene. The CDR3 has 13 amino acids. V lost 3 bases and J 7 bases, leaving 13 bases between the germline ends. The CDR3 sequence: CASSFMPQGEQYF. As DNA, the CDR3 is TGTGCCAGCAGCTTTATGCCCCAAGGGGAGCAGTACTTC.

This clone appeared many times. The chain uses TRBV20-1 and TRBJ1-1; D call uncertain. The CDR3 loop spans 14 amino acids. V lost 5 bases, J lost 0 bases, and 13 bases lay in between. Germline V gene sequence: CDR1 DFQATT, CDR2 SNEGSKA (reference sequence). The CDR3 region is CSALPTDMNTEAFF. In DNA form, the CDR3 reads TGCAGTGCTTTACCAACAGATATGAACACTGAAGCTTTCTTT.

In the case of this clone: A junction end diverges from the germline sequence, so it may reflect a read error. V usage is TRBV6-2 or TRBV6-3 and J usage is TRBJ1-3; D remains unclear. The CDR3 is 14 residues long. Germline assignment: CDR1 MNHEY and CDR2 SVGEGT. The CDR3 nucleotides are TGTGCCAGCAGTTTTTCGGTGCCTGGAAACGCCATATATTTT. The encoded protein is CASSFSVPGNAIYF.

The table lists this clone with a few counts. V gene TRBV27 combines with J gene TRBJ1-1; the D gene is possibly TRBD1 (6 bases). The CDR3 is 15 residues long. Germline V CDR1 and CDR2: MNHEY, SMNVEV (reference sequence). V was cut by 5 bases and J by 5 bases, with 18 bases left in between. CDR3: CASSPLQGGGTEAFF. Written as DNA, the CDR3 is TGTGCCAGCAGTCCATTACAGGGAGGGGGGACTGAAGCTTTCTTT.

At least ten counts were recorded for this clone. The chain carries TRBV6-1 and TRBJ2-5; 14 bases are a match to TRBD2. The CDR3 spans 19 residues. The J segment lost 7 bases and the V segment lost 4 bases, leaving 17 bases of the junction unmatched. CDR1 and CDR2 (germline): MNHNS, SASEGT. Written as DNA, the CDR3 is TGTGCCAGCAGTGGACTAGCGGGAGGGCCCCCCCGGTTCGGATGGACCCAGTACTTC. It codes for CASSGLAGGPPRFGWTQYF.

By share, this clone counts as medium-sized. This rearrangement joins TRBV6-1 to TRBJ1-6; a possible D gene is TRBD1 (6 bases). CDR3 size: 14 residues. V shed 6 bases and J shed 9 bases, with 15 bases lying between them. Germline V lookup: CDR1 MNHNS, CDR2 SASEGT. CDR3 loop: CASSRQAIGSPLHF. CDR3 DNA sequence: TGTGCCAGCAGCAGACAGGCAATTGGTTCACCCCTCCACTTT.

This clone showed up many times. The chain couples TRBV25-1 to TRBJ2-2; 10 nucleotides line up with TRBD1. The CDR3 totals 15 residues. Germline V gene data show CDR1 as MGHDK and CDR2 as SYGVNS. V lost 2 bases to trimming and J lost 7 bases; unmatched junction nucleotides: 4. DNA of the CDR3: TGTGCCAGCAGTGAACGACAGGGGGCGGGCGGGGAGCTGTTTTTT. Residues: CASSERQGAGGELFF.

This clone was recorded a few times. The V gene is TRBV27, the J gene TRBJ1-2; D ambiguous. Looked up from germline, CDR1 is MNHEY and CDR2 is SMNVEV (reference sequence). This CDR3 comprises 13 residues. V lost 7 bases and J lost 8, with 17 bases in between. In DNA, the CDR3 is TGTGCCAGCATTCCCTGGACGGTGGGGGGCTACACCTTC. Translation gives CASIPWTVGGYTF.

The CDR3 DNA reads TGTGCCAGCAGTGCCAGCGGGAGCAACAATGAGCAGTTCTTC. This translates into CASSASGSNNEQFF. The chain uses TRBV6-4 and TRBJ2-1; 8 positions agree with TRBD2. Germline CDR1 and CDR2: MRHNA and SNTAGT. Trimming took 4 bases from V and 5 from J; bases not matched to a gene: 4. This CDR3 is 14 amino acids long.

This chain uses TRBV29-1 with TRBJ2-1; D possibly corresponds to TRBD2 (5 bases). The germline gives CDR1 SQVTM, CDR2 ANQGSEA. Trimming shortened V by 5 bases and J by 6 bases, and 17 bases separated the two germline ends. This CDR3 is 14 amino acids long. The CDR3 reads CSVYDPGRGNEQFF. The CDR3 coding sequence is TGCAGCGTTTACGACCCCGGACGGGGCAATGAGCAGTTCTTC.

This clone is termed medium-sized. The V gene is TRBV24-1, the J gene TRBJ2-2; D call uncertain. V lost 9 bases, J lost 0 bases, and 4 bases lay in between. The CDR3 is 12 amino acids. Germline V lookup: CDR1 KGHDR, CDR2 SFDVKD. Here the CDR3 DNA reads TGTGCCACCGGACCGAACACCGGGGAGCTGTTTTTT. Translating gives CATGPNTGELFF.

The CDR3 nucleotides read TGTGCCACCTTGGGCGGGGGCCGTGCCACTGAAGCTTTCTTT. Protein: CATLGGGRATEAFF. V gene TRBV6-1 combines with J gene TRBJ1-1; TRBD1 might be the D (6 bases). This CDR3 has 14 residues. CDR1 MNHNS and CDR2 SASEGT come from the germline V gene. V lost 10 bases, J lost 4 bases, and 19 bases lay in between.